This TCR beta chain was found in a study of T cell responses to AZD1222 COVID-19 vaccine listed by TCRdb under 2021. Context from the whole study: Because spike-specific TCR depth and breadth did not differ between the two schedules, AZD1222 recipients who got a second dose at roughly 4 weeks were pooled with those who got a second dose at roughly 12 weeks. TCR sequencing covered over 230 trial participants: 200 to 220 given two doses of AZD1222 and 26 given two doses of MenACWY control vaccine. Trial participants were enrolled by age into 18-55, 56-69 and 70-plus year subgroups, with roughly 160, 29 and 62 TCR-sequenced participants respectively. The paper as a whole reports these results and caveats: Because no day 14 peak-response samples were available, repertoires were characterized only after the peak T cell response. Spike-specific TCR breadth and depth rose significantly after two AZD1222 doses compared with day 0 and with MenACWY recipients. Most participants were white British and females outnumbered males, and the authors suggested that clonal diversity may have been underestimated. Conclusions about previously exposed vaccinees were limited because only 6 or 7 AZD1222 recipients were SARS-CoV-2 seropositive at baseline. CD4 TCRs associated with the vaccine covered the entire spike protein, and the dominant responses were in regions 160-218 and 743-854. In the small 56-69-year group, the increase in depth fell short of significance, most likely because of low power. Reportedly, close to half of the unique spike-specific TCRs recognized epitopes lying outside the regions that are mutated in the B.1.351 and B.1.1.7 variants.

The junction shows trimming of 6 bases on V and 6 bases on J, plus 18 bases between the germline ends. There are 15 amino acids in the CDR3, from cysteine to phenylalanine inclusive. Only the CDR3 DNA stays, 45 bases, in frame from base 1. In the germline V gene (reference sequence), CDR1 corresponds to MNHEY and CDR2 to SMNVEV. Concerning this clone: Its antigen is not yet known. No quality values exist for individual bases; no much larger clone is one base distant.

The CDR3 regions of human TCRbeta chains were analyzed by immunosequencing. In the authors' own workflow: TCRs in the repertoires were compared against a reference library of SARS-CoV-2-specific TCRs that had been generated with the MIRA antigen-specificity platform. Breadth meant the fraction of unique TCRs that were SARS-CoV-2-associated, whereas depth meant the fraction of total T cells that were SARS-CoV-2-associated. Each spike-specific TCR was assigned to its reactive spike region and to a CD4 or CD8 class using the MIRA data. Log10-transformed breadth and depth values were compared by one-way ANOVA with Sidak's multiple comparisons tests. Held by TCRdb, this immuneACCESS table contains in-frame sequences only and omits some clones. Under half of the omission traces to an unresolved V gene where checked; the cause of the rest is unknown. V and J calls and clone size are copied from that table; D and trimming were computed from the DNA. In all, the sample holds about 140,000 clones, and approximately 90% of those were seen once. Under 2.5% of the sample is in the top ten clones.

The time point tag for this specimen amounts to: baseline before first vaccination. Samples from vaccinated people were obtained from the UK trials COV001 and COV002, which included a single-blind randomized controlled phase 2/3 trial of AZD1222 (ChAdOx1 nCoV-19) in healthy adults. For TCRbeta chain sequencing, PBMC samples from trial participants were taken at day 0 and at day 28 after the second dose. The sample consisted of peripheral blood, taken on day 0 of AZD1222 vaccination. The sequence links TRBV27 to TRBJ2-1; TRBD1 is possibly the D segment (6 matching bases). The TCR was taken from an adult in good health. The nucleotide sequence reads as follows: TGTGCCAGCAGACTTGACGGCTTAGGGGGCAATGAGCAGTTCTTC. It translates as CASRLDGLGGNEQFF.